Listed here are 11 T cell receptor beta chains from one sample, sequenced in a study of blood T cell repertoires in COVID-19. Produced via immunoSEQ multiplex PCR; TCRdb's table is partial and in-frame only. There are about 210,000 clones in the sample; around 83% occur only once, and around 2.4% lies in the top ten. Sequencing was done on a sample of peripheral blood. The receptors shown here come from a man aged 35-49 years who had recovered from COVID-19.

V gene TRBV5-5 combines with J gene TRBJ2-7; 8 bases match TRBD1. This CDR3 comprises 16 residues. J was trimmed by 2 bases and V by 0 bases; bases with no gene match: 7. The V gene's germline CDR1 is SGHKS and CDR2 YYEKEE (reference sequence). CDR3 DNA sequence: TGTGCCAGCAGCTTGGCCCCTTGGACAGGGACCTACGAGCAGTACTTC. Translated, it gives CASSLAPWTGTYEQYF.

The chain has TRBV6-1 and TRBJ1-1, with a possible D match to TRBD1 (5 bases). The V gene lost 1 base and the J gene lost 2 bases, with 11 bases spanning the gap. Germline V gives CDR1 MNHNS, CDR2 SASEGT. The CDR3 is 15 amino acids. CDR3 in amino acids: CASSEGAGQNTEAFF. The CDR3 DNA is TGTGCCAGCAGTGAAGGAGCAGGGCAAAACACTGAAGCTTTCTTT.

This chain links TRBV5-1 with TRBJ1-3, with 12 bases aligning to TRBD1. V shed 4 bases and J 3 bases; nucleotides not matched to a gene: 2. CDR1 and CDR2 from the germline V gene are SGHRS and YFSETQ. This CDR3 has 15 amino acids. For the CDR3, the DNA is TGCGCCAGCAGCCGGGACAGGGGGCTTGGAAACACCATATATTTT. Translated: CASSRDRGLGNTIYF.

This chain joins TRBV6-1 and TRBJ1-5, with 8 bases fitting TRBD1. The J segment lost 1 base and the V segment lost 3 bases, leaving 5 bases of the junction unmatched. Germline V gene sequence: CDR1 MNHNS, CDR2 SASEGT. The CDR3 runs 16 residues. The CDR3 here is CASSERTGRSNQPQHF. CDR3 coding DNA: TGTGCCAGCAGTGAGAGGACAGGGCGAAGCAATCAGCCCCAGCATTTT.

V gene TRBV4-1 combines with J gene TRBJ2-1; D is perhaps TRBD2 (7 bases). CDR3 length: 18 residues. The germline CDR1 and CDR2 sequences are MGHRA and YSYEKL. Deletions cut 2 bases from V and 0 bases from J, with 17 bases between. The CDR3 spells CASSQFLWGGRSYNEQFF. The CDR3 DNA reads as TGCGCCAGCAGCCAATTCCTATGGGGGGGCCGCTCCTACAATGAGCAGTTCTTC.

V gene TRBV5-1 combines with J gene TRBJ1-1; TRBD1 is a possible D gene (6 bases). This CDR3 has 14 amino acids. Germline V gene lookup returns CDR1 SGHRS and CDR2 YFSETQ. The germline V and J ends were trimmed by 6 bases and 0 bases, with 12 bases remaining between them. CDR3 sequence (DNA): TGCGCCAGCAATTTGGACAGCATGAACACTGAAGCTTTCTTT. Protein sequence: CASNLDSMNTEAFF.

V and J are TRBV4-3 and TRBJ2-5; TRBD1 aligns across 7 bases. The CDR3 covers 15 residues. Germline CDR1 LGHNA, CDR2 YSLEER. With 2 bases clipped from V and 5 bases from J, the junction kept 8 bases outside the gene matches. For the CDR3, the DNA is TGCGCCAGCAGCCAAAGGGTACAGGGGTGGGAGACCCAGTACTTC. Its translation: CASSQRVQGWETQYF.

V is TRBV12-3 or TRBV12-4 and J is TRBJ1-5; D ambiguous. CDR3 length: 13 amino acids. Trimming took 3 bases from V and 1 from J, leaving 4 bases between them. The DNA of the CDR3 is TGTGCCAGCAGTTTTCTCAGCAATCAGCCCCAGCATTTT. Translated: CASSFLSNQPQHF.

The V and J genes are TRBV7-2 and TRBJ2-2, with 9 nucleotides matching TRBD1. Unmatched junction bases numbered 3, after V lost 3 bases and J lost 4 bases. This CDR3 spans 15 amino acids. Germline V gives CDR1 SGHTA, CDR2 FQGNSA. As DNA, the CDR3 is TGTGCCAGCAGCTTCCGACAGGGGGGCACCGGGGAGCTGTTTTTT. Amino acids: CASSFRQGGTGELFF. Drawing the rest from reference TRBV7-2 and TRBJ2-2, the complete variable domain is GAGVSQSPSNKVTEKGKDVELRCDPISGHTALYWYRQSLGQGLEFLIYFQGNSAPDKSGLPSDRFSAERTGGSVSTLTIQRTQQEDSAVYLCASSFRQGGTGELFFGEGSRLTVL.

CDR3 residues: CASRSPGGLDTQYF. CDR3 sequence (DNA): TGTGCCAGCCGTTCGCCAGGGGGCTTGGATACGCAGTATTTT. The gene calls are TRBV6-6 and TRBJ2-3; TRBD1 aligns across 8 bases. This CDR3 is 14 amino acids long. V lost 8 bases to trimming and J lost 6 bases; unmatched junction nucleotides: 10. Per germline, CDR1 MNHNY and CDR2 SVGAGI (reference sequence).

The chain carries TRBV6-6 and TRBJ1-2, with 10 bases aligning to TRBD1. The CDR3 covers 15 residues. Germline trimming cut 3 bases from V and 3 bases from J; bases unmatched to any gene: 4. The germline gives CDR1 MNHNY, CDR2 SVGAGI (reference sequence). The CDR3 coding sequence is TGTGCCAGCAGTTATCCGGGACAGGGGCACTATGGCTACACCTTC. Translation: CASSYPGQGHYGYTF.